Described below is a single T cell receptor beta chain sequence and its context. This sample was taken from a study of T cells in localized non-small cell lung cancer. Trimming left V 0 bases short and J 8 bases short, with 15 bases between. Germline V gives CDR1 SGHRS, CDR2 YFSETQ. The CDR3 totals 15 residues. The data were produced by immunoSEQ multiplex PCR, yet TCRdb's version contains in-frame clones alone and is incomplete. The top ten hold about 4% of the sample, which has about 19,000 clones, about 89% seen once. The rearrangement links TRBV5-1 to TRBJ2-1, with D possibly matching TRBD2 (6 bases). The sample was peripheral blood, taken before any cancer treatment. The origin of this receptor is a male donor at least 60 years old with stage I squamous cell lung carcinoma. In DNA, the CDR3 is TGCGCCAGCAGCTTGGCTTTGGGAGGTGGTGATGAGCAGTTCTTC. It codes for CASSLALGGGDEQFF.